The 18 T cell receptor beta chains listed next were all sequenced from one sample in a study of molecular identifiers for immune sequencing clone quantification. TCRdb passed the PCR reads through MiXCR, listing each CDR3 protein once. The sample contains under 600,000 distinct CDR3 sequences, about a quarter of which appear only once. Material: naive CD8+ T cells from blood, with Jurkat cell RNA spiked in. Documented subset: FACS-sorted CD8+CD4-CCR7+CD45RA+ naive T cells. All receptors come from a human donor in good health. Some libraries in this study had Jurkat cell RNA spiked in.

V is TRBV3-1 and J is TRBJ2-7; 10 positions match TRBD2. V shed 2 bases, J shed 4 bases, and the junction held 2 bases outside the gene matches. Germline lookup yields CDR1 LGHDT and CDR2 YNNKEL (reference sequence). The CDR3 spans 14 residues. As DNA, the CDR3 is TGTGCCAGCAGCCAAAGCGGGGGGGGGTACGAGCAGTACTTC. Its translation is CASSQSGGGYEQYF.

The chain combines TRBV25-1 with TRBJ1-5, with a tentative D call TRBD1 (6 bases). The germline CDR1 and CDR2 sequences are MGHDK and SYGVNS. This CDR3 has 16 amino acids. Trimming took off 1 base at V and 7 bases at J, with 17 bases between the two ends. The CDR3 sequence is CASSESGAGAQQPQHF. The CDR3 bases are TGTGCCAGCAGTGAATCGGGCGCGGGGGCGCAACAGCCCCAGCATTTT.

This clonotype was seen many times. The chain recombines TRBV6-2 or TRBV6-3 with TRBJ2-7; no reliable D call. V lost 5 bases and J 3 bases, leaving 14 bases between the germline ends. The CDR3 is made up of 14 amino acids. Germline CDR1 and CDR2: MNHEY and SVGEGT. The CDR3 region is CASSISDWVYEQYF. CDR3 coding DNA: TGTGCCAGCAGTATCTCCGATTGGGTCTACGAGCAGTACTTC.

This clonotype was counted at least ten times. The chain couples TRBV5-1 to TRBJ2-3, with D possibly matching TRBD2 (5 bases). The CDR3 totals 15 residues. V was trimmed by 3 bases and J by 3 bases, leaving 14 bases between them. CDR1 is SGHRS, CDR2 YFSETQ, per germline. This chain's CDR3 is CASSSEGLGTDTQYF. The CDR3 nucleotides are TGCGCCAGCAGCTCCGAGGGCTTGGGGACAGATACGCAGTATTTT.

A few counts support this clonotype. This chain links TRBV3-1 with TRBJ2-5; possibly TRBD1 or TRBD2 for D (5 bases each). Germline V gene sequence: CDR1 LGHDT, CDR2 YNNKEL (reference sequence). The CDR3 runs 17 residues. Trimming removed 2 bases from V and 0 bases from J, with 16 bases in between. The CDR3 DNA reads TGTGCCAGCAGCCAATTCGAAACGGGGCCGTACCAAGAGACCCAGTACTTC. Amino acid sequence: CASSQFETGPYQETQYF.

J is TRBJ2-5 and V is TRBV5-1; 7 bases match TRBD1. The germline gives CDR1 SGHRS, CDR2 YFSETQ. J lost 0 bases, V lost 1 base, and 3 bases had no gene match. This CDR3 is 15 amino acids long. CDR3 loop: CASSLQGEYQETQYF. CDR3 DNA: TGCGCCAGCAGCTTGCAGGGGGAGTACCAAGAGACCCAGTACTTC.

Comments on this clonotype: This may arise from a read error, as a much more abundant clone is one base away. This rearrangement joins TRBV5-6 to TRBJ2-3; the D gene is possibly TRBD1 (5 bases). Matching the DNA end better, TRBJ1-5 makes the J call doubtful. This CDR3 has 12 amino acids. Germline CDR1 is SGHDT and CDR2 is YYEEEE. The CDR3 is CASSGASNTQHF. In nucleotides, the CDR3 is TGTGCCAGCAGCGGGGCCTCGAATACGCAGCATTTT.

This clonotype was observed at least ten times. The chain has TRBV6-2 or TRBV6-3 and TRBJ2-7, with D perhaps matching TRBD1 or TRBD2 (5 bases each). There are 13 residues in the CDR3. From germline, CDR1 is MNHEY and CDR2 SVGEGT. V was clipped by 5 bases and J by 2 bases, with 10 bases between them. CDR3 nucleotide sequence: TGTGCCAGCAGTGGGGGACGGACCTACGAGCAGTACTTC. It codes for CASSGGRTYEQYF.

The chain links TRBV5-1 to TRBJ2-2, with TRBD1 matching over 10 bases. The CDR3 extends over 14 amino acids. Losses at the gene ends were 2 bases for V and 10 bases for J; bases not matched to a gene: 5. Germline V gene lookup returns CDR1 SGHRS and CDR2 YFSETQ. The CDR3 coding sequence is TGCGCCAGCAGCTTTGGGACAGGGGTTGTGGAGCTGTTTTTT. It is translated as CASSFGTGVVELFF.

This clonotype came up a few times. Germline and junction disagree at one end, which may indicate a read error. The chain links TRBV3-1 to TRBJ1-2; D not resolved. The length of the CDR3 is 15 residues. Germline CDR1 reads LGHDT; CDR2 reads YNNKEL (reference sequence). In DNA, the CDR3 is TGTGCCAGCAGCCAAGATTCGCTTTTCAACTATGGCTACGCCTTC. This gives the protein CASSQDSLFNYGYAF.

This clonotype was recorded many times. The CDR3 sequence is CASSFSGSTQYF. Here the CDR3 DNA reads TGTGCCAGCAGCTTTTCAGGTTCGACCCAGTACTTC. The chain links TRBV7-2 to TRBJ2-5, with unresolved D. The CDR3 sequence is 12 residues long. V gave up 3 bases and J gave up 7 bases, with 9 bases separating them. Per the germline V gene, CDR1 is SGHTA and CDR2 is FQGNSA.

This clonotype was detected only a few times. This sequence joins TRBV7-6 and TRBJ1-6, with unresolved D. Per germline, CDR1 SGHVS and CDR2 FNYEAQ. Trimming shortened V by 8 bases and J by 4 bases, and 12 bases separated the two germline ends. The CDR3 totals 14 residues. The CDR3 sequence is CASGQEPYNSPLHF. Here the CDR3 DNA reads TGTGCCAGCGGGCAAGAACCTTATAATTCACCCCTCCACTTT.

At least ten counts were recorded for this clonotype. The genes are TRBV27 and TRBJ2-3; TRBD2 is a possible D gene (6 bases). Germline CDR1 is MNHEY and CDR2 is SMNVEV (reference sequence). The CDR3 has 15 amino acids. Between the trimmed V and J ends, which lost 8 bases and 1 base, there was a span of 16 bases. The CDR3 sequence is CASGGVVRRTDTQYF. CDR3 nucleotides: TGTGCCAGCGGAGGGGTTGTCCGGCGCACAGATACGCAGTATTTT.

The V call is TRBV6-2 or TRBV6-3, the J call TRBJ1-1; 9 nucleotides agree with TRBD1. Germline lookup yields CDR1 MNHEY and CDR2 SVGEGT. There are 12 residues in the CDR3. Trimming at V came to 2 bases and at J to 11 bases, leaving 3 bases not matched to a gene. This CDR3 is CASSYDRGTAFF. The CDR3 DNA is TGTGCCAGCAGTTACGACAGGGGGACGGCTTTCTTT.

This clonotype was seen only a few times. The rearrangement uses TRBV7-9 and TRBJ2-7; 9 nucleotides agree with TRBD2. CDR1 and CDR2 (germline): SEHNR, FQNEAQ (reference sequence). The CDR3 covers 16 residues. The J segment lost 0 bases and the V segment lost 5 bases, leaving 8 bases of the junction unmatched. The CDR3 spells CASSQTGGRASYEQYF. DNA for the CDR3: TGTGCCAGCAGCCAAACGGGCGGGAGGGCCTCCTACGAGCAGTACTTC.

This clonotype was detected a few times. The chain employs TRBV20-1 and TRBJ2-3; D gene uncertain. CDR3 length equals 14 residues. Trimming left V 2 bases short and J 4 bases short, with 13 bases between. Germline V CDR1 and CDR2: DFQATT, SNEGSKA (reference sequence). The CDR3 region has the DNA TGCAGTGCTAGATATTGGTATAATGCAGATACGCAGTATTTT. It codes for CSARYWYNADTQYF.

This clonotype was counted at least ten times. This chain uses TRBV12-3 or TRBV12-4 with TRBJ2-2; 8 bases agree with TRBD1. The V and J ends lost 6 bases and 0 bases, in that order; junction bases with no gene match: 3. The CDR3 runs 15 residues. CDR3 in DNA: TGTGCCAGCAGAACAGGGGGATCGAACACCGGGGAGCTGTTTTTT. It translates to CASRTGGSNTGELFF.

About this clonotype: The junction differs from germline at one of its ends, possibly a read error. The gene calls are TRBV5-3 and TRBJ2-2; TRBD1 is a possible D gene (5 bases). TRBV5-3 is filed as an ORF, its function uncertain. The CDR3 loop spans 16 amino acids. CDR3 loop: CASSLEWAGLTGELFF. The CDR3 DNA reads as TGTGCCAGCAGCTTGGAGTGGGCAGGGTTAACCGGGGAGCTGTTTTTT.